The clone carrying this T cell receptor (beta chain) was observed once. The data were obtained in a study of blood T cell repertoires in COVID-19. Study-level background: COVID-19 samples collected from the United States, Italy and Spain covered acute and convalescent phases. Sample material is recorded as cDNA or gDNA derived from T cells, B-cell-depleted T cells, or PBMCs.

Original data processing: Estimation of nucleated cell counts was performed using reference gene primer amplification. TCRdb's table, derived via immunoSEQ multiplex PCR, lists solely in-frame clones and lacks some. The DNA was the basis for D and trimming; V, J and clone size are from that table. The data show approximately 500,000 clones, with approximately 92% seen just once and around 0.92% held by the top ten. The CDR3 runs 13 residues. The germline V gene has CDR1 KGHDR and CDR2 SFDVKD. Trimming shortened V by 7 bases and J by 4 bases, and 11 bases separated the two germline ends. During active infection, Seattle patients enrolled and were then monitored through disease.

The specimen was peripheral blood. The sequence came from a man younger than 35 with COVID-19, enrolled during active disease. The chain recombines TRBV24-1 with TRBJ2-3; D might be TRBD2 (5 bases). Here the CDR3 DNA reads TGTGCCACCAGAGGTAGCGAGGCAGATACGCAGTATTTT. This codes for CATRGSEADTQYF.